Below are 10 T cell receptor beta chains sequenced from a single sample in a study of cytomegalovirus exposure and HLA in healthy donors. 13 Jbeta primers and 60 Vbeta primers were used for the PCR. Assay: immunoSEQ multiplex PCR; the TCRdb copy retains only in-frame clones and omits some. The sample yields some 90,000 clones, about two thirds seen once. Sequencing was carried out using PBMCs. The receptors stem from a man between 45 and 60 years old in good health and CMV-seronegative.

This clone has a handful of counts. J is TRBJ1-2 and V is TRBV9; D perhaps matches TRBD1 (6 bases). This CDR3 comprises 17 residues. Looked up from germline, CDR1 is SGDLS and CDR2 is YYNGEE. The ends were cut back, 0 bases at V and 1 base at J, with 16 bases in the middle. CDR3 amino acids: CASSVEGGNSGNYGYTF. The CDR3 DNA reads as TGTGCCAGCAGCGTAGAGGGGGGGAACAGCGGTAACTATGGCTACACCTTC.

The chain carries TRBV7-9 and TRBJ2-1; D unclear. Trimming stripped 5 bases from V and 5 bases from J, with 7 bases between. This CDR3 is built from 12 residues. Germline lookup yields CDR1 SEHNR and CDR2 FQNEAQ (reference sequence). CDR3 coding DNA: TGTGCCAGCAGCCCTAGAAACAATGAGCAGTTCTTC. Translating gives CASSPRNNEQFF.

The V call is TRBV7-3, the J call TRBJ1-4; TRBD1 aligns across 8 bases. The V gene end was trimmed by 5 bases and the J gene end by 10 bases; junction bases not matched to a gene: 6. This CDR3 is 13 amino acids long. CDR1 SGHTA and CDR2 FQGTGA come from the germline V gene. CDR3 bases: TGTGCCAGCAGCATGTCACAGGGGGGAAAACTGTTTTTT. It specifies CASSMSQGGKLFF.

This chain uses TRBV7-9 with TRBJ2-7; the match to TRBD1 covers 9 bases. Germline CDR1 is SEHNR and CDR2 is FQNEAQ (reference sequence). V shed 6 bases, J shed 4 bases, and the junction held 7 bases outside the gene matches. The CDR3 has 14 amino acids. The CDR3 bases are TGTGCCAGCAGTTGGACAGGGGCGACTTACGAGCAGTACTTC. This gives the protein CASSWTGATYEQYF.

The chain carries TRBV30 and TRBJ1-1, with 7 positions matching TRBD1. CDR3 length: 14 residues. Germline V lookup: CDR1 GTSNPN, CDR2 SVGIG (reference sequence). V shed 1 base, J shed 0 bases, and the junction held 2 bases outside the gene matches. The CDR3 here is CAWSAGGLNTEAFF. The CDR3 DNA reads TGTGCCTGGAGTGCAGGGGGTCTGAACACTGAAGCTTTCTTT.

The chain uses TRBV5-6 and TRBJ1-6; no clear D. The CDR3 totals 15 residues. From germline, CDR1 is SGHDT and CDR2 YYEEEE. Trimming took off 0 bases at V and 1 base at J, with 5 bases between the two ends. The chain's CDR3 is CASSLVESYNSPLHF. DNA for the CDR3: TGTGCCAGCAGCTTGGTCGAGTCCTATAATTCACCCCTCCACTTT.

The rearrangement joins TRBV16 to TRBJ1-1; D unclear. V gave up 3 bases and J gave up 1 base, with 12 bases separating them. The CDR3 is 15 residues long. Germline lookup yields CDR1 KGHSY and CDR2 FQNENV. This chain's CDR3 is CASSQPAVTNTEAFF. CDR3 nucleotide sequence: TGTGCCAGCAGCCAGCCCGCGGTTACGAACACTGAAGCTTTCTTT.

This chain uses TRBV5-5 with TRBJ2-4, with 7 bases matching TRBD1. The J segment lost 10 bases and the V segment lost 3 bases, leaving 10 bases of the junction unmatched. The CDR3 runs 14 residues. The germline CDR1 and CDR2 sequences are SGHKS and YYEKEE (reference sequence). The CDR3 nucleotides are TGTGCCAGCAGCTCCGGGACAGTCGGCGGGATTCAGTACTTC. Translated: CASSSGTVGGIQYF.

The chain combines TRBV28 with TRBJ2-7; 10 positions agree with TRBD1. V shed 6 bases, J shed 7 bases, and the junction held 9 bases outside the gene matches. The CDR3 consists of 14 residues. Per germline, CDR1 MDHEN and CDR2 SYDVKM. The CDR3 sequence is CASSPGGTGEEQYF. As DNA, the CDR3 is TGTGCCAGCAGCCCAGGGGGGACAGGGGAAGAGCAGTACTTC.

This chain connects TRBV6-1 to TRBJ1-4, with 8 nucleotides matching TRBD1. The CDR3 consists of 17 residues. Germline CDR1 reads MNHNS; CDR2 reads SASEGT. The junction had 13 bases not matched to a gene; V was cut back by 2 bases and J by 8 bases. CDR3 in amino acids: CASSEIGRTGKSEKLFF. Written as DNA, the CDR3 is TGTGCCAGCAGTGAAATAGGTCGGACAGGGAAAAGCGAAAAACTGTTTTTT.